The rows below give T cell receptor beta chains drawn from one sample of a study of T-cell memory formation after mild COVID-19. Each CDR3 protein gets one entry after TCRdb re-called the 5' RACE reads with MiXCR. This sample has 390,000 or so distinct CDR3 sequences, with roughly 15% found just once. The sample comprised PBMCs or a T cell subset sorted from them (not recorded which). Receptor source: a young man who had mild COVID-19 (a few samples of this study predate the infection). Cell type and time point are not known. CDR3s include the opening cysteine and the closing phenylalanine or tryptophan. Each record gives: D gene, V gene, CDR3 protein. The D gene is left open where the match is weak.

.	TRBV6-2/TRBV6-3	CASSFPLQPQHF
TRBD2	TRBV27	CASSARLADPQETQYF
TRBD1	TRBV20-1	CSASAATGQNQPQHF
TRBD1	TRBV7-9	CASRWGQGHGYTF
.	TRBV5-4	CASSLGVLRGGEETQYF
.	TRBV11-2	CASSSGVGYEQYF
TRBD1	TRBV6-5	CATSVGQAAYEQYF
TRBD1	TRBV6-5	CASSHKSGTGGEAFF
.	TRBV20-1	CSADSGTTYNEQFF
.	TRBV20-1	CSARVGGVHGSPLHF
.	TRBV5-6	CASSLGDAISQYF
TRBD1	TRBV3-1	CASSQVSGRGLGNEQFF
.	TRBV5-5	CASSLVSAEAFF
.	TRBV6-5	CASSYRGQNEKLFF
.	TRBV18	CASSPTARDGYTF
.	TRBV10-2	CASSHTVSLEGYTF
.	TRBV7-2	CASSYQGGQETQYF
.	TRBV7-3	CASSLLASAGELFF
TRBD2	TRBV3-1	CASSLQTSGGAYEQYF